This section outlines one TCR beta chain sequence together with its context. This specimen belongs to a study of cytomegalovirus exposure and HLA in healthy donors. It was with 60 Vbeta and 13 Jbeta primers that the PCR ran. The repertoire was sequenced with immunoSEQ multiplex PCR; TCRdb's copy has only in-frame clones and lacks some. The sample carries about 98,000 clones, about 76% recorded once. The CDR3 extends over 15 amino acids. Looked up from germline, CDR1 is SGHRS and CDR2 is YFSETQ. V lost 0 bases and J lost 6; bases outside the gene matches: 5. This receptor was identified in a human donor in good health. The chain is built from TRBV5-1 and TRBJ1-2, with 10 positions matching TRBD1. Sequencing input: PBMCs. The CDR3 is CASSLGQTGGDGYTF. CDR3 coding DNA: TGCGCCAGCAGCTTGGGCCAGACAGGGGGCGATGGCTACACCTTC.